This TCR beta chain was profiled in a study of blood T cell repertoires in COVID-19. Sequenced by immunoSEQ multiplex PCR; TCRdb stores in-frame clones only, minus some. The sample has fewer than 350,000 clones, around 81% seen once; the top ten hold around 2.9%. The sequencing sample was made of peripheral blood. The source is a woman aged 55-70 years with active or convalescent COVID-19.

The CDR3 region is CASSQVRYSGNTIYF. The CDR3 DNA reads TGCGCCAGCAGCCAAGTGAGGTACTCTGGAAACACCATATATTTT. The V and J genes are TRBV4-1 and TRBJ1-3; D unresolved. Germline values: CDR1 MGHRA, CDR2 YSYEKL. Trimming stripped 1 base from V and 0 bases from J, with 7 bases between. There are 15 residues in the CDR3.